The rows below give T cell receptor beta chains drawn from one sample of a study of blood T cell repertoires in COVID-19. Assay: immunoSEQ multiplex PCR; the TCRdb copy retains only in-frame clones and omits some. Here the sample spans approximately 79,000 clones, around 80% being singletons. The specimen sequenced was peripheral blood. Receptors originate from a man between 45 and 60 years old with COVID-19, enrolled during active disease. The CDR3 runs from the conserved cysteine through the conserved F or W. Fields, in order: V gene, clone size, J gene, CDR3 protein. Not every row has a clone size; where given, it reads once, few, many or a size class.

>TRBV19|NA|TRBJ1-1
CASSGGNVNTEAFF
>TRBV19|NA|TRBJ2-1
CASAKSGRVYNEQFF
>TRBV2|NA|TRBJ1-1
CASSSGTGGNTEAFF
>TRBV13|NA|TRBJ1-1
CASSFGTGVGTEAFF
>TRBV7-2|few|TRBJ1-2
CASSLGDSNYGYTF
>TRBV27|once|TRBJ2-1
CASSPRLAGGLANEQFF
>TRBV11-2|NA|TRBJ2-3
CASSLVASGITDTQYF
>TRBV6-5|NA|TRBJ2-1
CASSRGGKNYNEQFF
>TRBV14|NA|TRBJ2-1
CASRGVAGRDNEQFF
>TRBV11-3|NA|TRBJ2-3
CASSLQGATDTQYF
>TRBV2|NA|TRBJ1-5
CASTGTTSNQPQHF